These T cell receptor beta chains were read from a single sample in a study of cytomegalovirus exposure and HLA in healthy donors. Some clones are missing from TCRdb's copy, which holds only in-frame ones; the method was immunoSEQ multiplex PCR. The data show 150,000 to 200,000 clones, around three quarters seen once. The sequenced sample consisted of PBMCs. Receptor source: a young woman in good health and CMV-seronegative. CDR3s include the opening cysteine and the closing phenylalanine or tryptophan. A D gene is named only where the DNA matches it firmly. Not all rows give a size; the values are once, few, many and, for expanded clones, a class.

D gene: .
J gene: TRBJ1-2
clone size: .
V gene: TRBV28
CDR3 protein: CASSLARTGGYGYTF
CDR3 DNA: TGTGCCAGCAGTTTAGCCCGAACGGGGGGGTATGGCTACACCTTC

D gene: .
J gene: TRBJ1-1
clone size: .
V gene: TRBV7-9
CDR3 protein: CSSSPYGGTEAFF
CDR3 DNA: TGTTCCAGCAGCCCCTACGGAGGCACTGAAGCTTTCTTT

D gene: TRBD1
J gene: TRBJ1-6
clone size: .
V gene: TRBV14
CDR3 protein: CASSPQTGGNSPLHF
CDR3 DNA: TGTGCCAGCAGCCCACAGACAGGGGGGAATTCACCCCTCCACTTT

D gene: .
J gene: TRBJ2-2
clone size: once
V gene: TRBV6-1
CDR3 protein: CASRAYTGPTGELFF
CDR3 DNA: TGTGCCAGCAGGGCATATACAGGGCCCACCGGGGAGCTGTTTTTT

D gene: .
J gene: TRBJ2-1
clone size: .
V gene: TRBV4-2
CDR3 protein: CASSQDSPGVESYNEQFF
CDR3 DNA: TGTGCCAGCAGCCAAGATAGCCCCGGGGTGGAGTCCTACAATGAGCAGTTCTTC

D gene: TRBD2
J gene: TRBJ2-1
clone size: .
V gene: TRBV30
CDR3 protein: CAWSLSSGREFF
CDR3 DNA: TGTGCCTGGAGCCTGTCTAGCGGGAGGGAATTCTTC

D gene: TRBD1
J gene: TRBJ1-1
clone size: few
V gene: TRBV10-3
CDR3 protein: CAIRSTGLNTEAFF
CDR3 DNA: TGTGCCATCAGATCGACAGGGCTTAACACTGAAGCTTTCTTT

D gene: .
J gene: TRBJ2-5
clone size: .
V gene: TRBV19
CDR3 protein: CASSIEGGGDQETQYF
CDR3 DNA: TGTGCCAGTAGTATAGAGGGGGGTGGGGACCAAGAGACCCAGTACTTC

D gene: TRBD2
J gene: TRBJ2-2
clone size: .
V gene: TRBV25-1
CDR3 protein: CASSVTSGGLGGELFF
CDR3 DNA: TGTGCCAGCAGTGTTACTAGCGGGGGGTTAGGCGGGGAGCTGTTTTTT

D gene: .
J gene: TRBJ1-1
clone size: .
V gene: TRBV5-1
CDR3 protein: CASSLDAQGCSAFF
CDR3 DNA: TGCGCCAGCAGCTTGGACGCACAGGGTTGTTCAGCTTTCTTT

D gene: .
J gene: TRBJ2-3
clone size: .
V gene: TRBV4-2
CDR3 protein: CASSQGDSGGTDTQYF
CDR3 DNA: TGTGCCAGCAGCCAAGGAGATAGCGGAGGCACAGATACGCAGTATTTT

D gene: .
J gene: TRBJ2-2
clone size: .
V gene: TRBV30
CDR3 protein: CAWSGGTGELFF
CDR3 DNA: TGTGCCTGGAGTGGCGGGACCGGGGAGCTGTTTTTT

D gene: TRBD1
J gene: TRBJ1-2
clone size: .
V gene: TRBV6-5
CDR3 protein: CASRGTGGYYGYTF
CDR3 DNA: TGTGCCAGCAGGGGGACAGGGGGCTACTATGGCTACACCTTC

D gene: TRBD1
J gene: TRBJ1-2
clone size: .
V gene: TRBV19
CDR3 protein: CASSPKQGAVYYGYTF
CDR3 DNA: TGTGCCAGCAGTCCTAAACAGGGGGCCGTTTACTATGGCTACACCTTC